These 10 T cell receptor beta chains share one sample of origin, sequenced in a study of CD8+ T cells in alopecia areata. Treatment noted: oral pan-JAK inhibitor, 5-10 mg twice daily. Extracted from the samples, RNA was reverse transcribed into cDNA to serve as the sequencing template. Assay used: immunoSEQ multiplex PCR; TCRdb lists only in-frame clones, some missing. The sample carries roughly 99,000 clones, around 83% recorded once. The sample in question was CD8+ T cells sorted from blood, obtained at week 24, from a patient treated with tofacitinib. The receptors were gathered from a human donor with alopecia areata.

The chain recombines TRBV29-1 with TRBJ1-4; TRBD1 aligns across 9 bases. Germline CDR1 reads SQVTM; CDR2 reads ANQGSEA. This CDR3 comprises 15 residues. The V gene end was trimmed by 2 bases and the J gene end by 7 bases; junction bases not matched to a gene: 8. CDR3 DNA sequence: TGCAGCGTTGAATTCTTACAGGGGGCCCGTGAAAAACTGTTTTTT. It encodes CSVEFLQGAREKLFF.

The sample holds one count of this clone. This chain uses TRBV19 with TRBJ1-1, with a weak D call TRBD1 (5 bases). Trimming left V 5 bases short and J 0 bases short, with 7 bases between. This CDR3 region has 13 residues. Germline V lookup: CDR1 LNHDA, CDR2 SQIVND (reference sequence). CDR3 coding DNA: TGTGCCAGTAGTCAGACAGTGAACACTGAAGCTTTCTTT. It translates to CASSQTVNTEAFF.

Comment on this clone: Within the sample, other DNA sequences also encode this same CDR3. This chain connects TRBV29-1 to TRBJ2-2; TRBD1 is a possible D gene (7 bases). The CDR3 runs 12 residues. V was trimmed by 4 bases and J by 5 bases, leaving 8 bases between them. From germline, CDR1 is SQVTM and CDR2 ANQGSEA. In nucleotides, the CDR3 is TGCAGCGTTGCAGGGGGGACCGGGGAGCTGTTTTTT. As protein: CSVAGGTGELFF.

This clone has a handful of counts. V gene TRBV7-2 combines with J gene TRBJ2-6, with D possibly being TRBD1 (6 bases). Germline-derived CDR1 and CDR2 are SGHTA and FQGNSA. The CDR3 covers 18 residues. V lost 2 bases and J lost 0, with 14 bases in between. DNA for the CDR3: TGTGCCAGCAGCTTACTGGGGGCACCCAGCTCTGGGGCCAACGTCCTGACTTTC. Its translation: CASSLLGAPSSGANVLTF.

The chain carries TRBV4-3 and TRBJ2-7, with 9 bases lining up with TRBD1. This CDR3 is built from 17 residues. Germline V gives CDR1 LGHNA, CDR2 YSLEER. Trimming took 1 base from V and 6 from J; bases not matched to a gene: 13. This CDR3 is CASSQGGPGQGMAEQYF. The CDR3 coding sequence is TGCGCCAGCAGCCAAGGCGGGCCGGGACAGGGTATGGCCGAGCAGTACTTC.

CDR3 coding DNA: TGCGCCAGCAGCCAAGTTATGGGACAGGGGCCGGGGTCCTATAATTCACCCCTCCACTTT. Its translation: CASSQVMGQGPGSYNSPLHF. The J gene is TRBJ1-6, the V gene TRBV4-1, with 10 bases lining up with TRBD1. CDR3 size: 20 residues. Germline-derived CDR1 and CDR2 are MGHRA and YSYEKL. With V trimmed by 1 base and J by 1 base, 10 bases remained unmatched.

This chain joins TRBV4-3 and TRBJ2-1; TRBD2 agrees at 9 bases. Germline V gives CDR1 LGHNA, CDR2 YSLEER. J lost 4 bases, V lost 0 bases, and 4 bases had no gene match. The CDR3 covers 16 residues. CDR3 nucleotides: TGCGCCAGCAGCCAAGAGTCTAGCGGGGCTTACAATGAGCAGTTCTTC. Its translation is CASSQESSGAYNEQFF.

CDR3 bases: TGCGCCAGCAGCCAAGATCAGGGGAATCAGCCCCAGCATTTT. It is translated as CASSQDQGNQPQHF. The V gene is TRBV4-3, the J gene TRBJ1-5, with D possibly matching TRBD1 (6 bases). V dropped 0 bases and J dropped 4 bases, with 7 bases sitting between them. This CDR3 region has 14 residues. CDR1 is LGHNA and CDR2 is YSLEER in the germline V gene.

The CDR3 DNA sequence: TGTGCCAGCAGTTACGGGGCTACCCTTCACAATGAGCAGTTCTTC. Translation gives CASSYGATLHNEQFF. The genes are TRBV6-5 and TRBJ2-1; D might be TRBD1 (5 bases). Trimming took 2 bases from V and 5 from J, leaving 13 bases between them. Germline CDR1 and CDR2: MNHEY and SVGAGI. This CDR3 contains 15 residues.

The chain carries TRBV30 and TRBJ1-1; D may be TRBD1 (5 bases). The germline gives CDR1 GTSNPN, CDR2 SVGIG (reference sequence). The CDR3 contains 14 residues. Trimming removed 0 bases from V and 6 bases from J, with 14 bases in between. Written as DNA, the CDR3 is TGTGCCTGGAGTGTAGGGGTAGGCGTTGCTGAAGCTTTCTTT. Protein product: CAWSVGVGVAEAFF.